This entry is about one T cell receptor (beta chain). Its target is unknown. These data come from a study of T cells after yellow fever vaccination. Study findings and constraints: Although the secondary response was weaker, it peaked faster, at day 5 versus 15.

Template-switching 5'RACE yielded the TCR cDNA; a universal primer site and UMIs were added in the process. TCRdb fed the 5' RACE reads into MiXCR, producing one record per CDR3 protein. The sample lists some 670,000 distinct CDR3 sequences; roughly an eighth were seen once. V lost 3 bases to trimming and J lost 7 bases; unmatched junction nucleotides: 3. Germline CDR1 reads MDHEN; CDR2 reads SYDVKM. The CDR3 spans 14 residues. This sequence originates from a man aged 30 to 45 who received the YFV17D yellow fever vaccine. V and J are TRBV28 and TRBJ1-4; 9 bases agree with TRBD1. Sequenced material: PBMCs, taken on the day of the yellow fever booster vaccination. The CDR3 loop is CASSLGTGSEKLFF. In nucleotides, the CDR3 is TGTGCCAGCAGTTTGGGGACAGGGAGTGAAAAACTGTTTTTT.